Listed below are T cell receptor beta chains from one sample, sequenced in a study of T cells in Graves' hyperthyroidism and ophthalmopathy. TCRdb passed the multiplex PCR reads through MiXCR, listing each CDR3 protein once. The data contain approximately 740,000 distinct CDR3 sequences, around 15% of them seen just once; the ten biggest clones take up 10% to 13%. Sequences were obtained from blood. These TCRs come from a woman aged 18-29 years with Graves' hyperthyroidism. CDR3s include the opening cysteine and the closing phenylalanine or tryptophan. Each record gives: D gene, V gene, J gene, clone size, CDR3 protein, CDR3 DNA. D genes are given only for firm matches. Rows give clone size only sometimes, using once, few, many, or a class for an expanded clone.

d_gene: TRBD1
v_gene: TRBV29-1
j_gene: TRBJ1-2
abundance: -
CDR3aa: CSVEKGADYGYTF
CDR3nt: TGCAGCGTTGAAAAGGGGGCCGACTATGGCTACACCTTC

d_gene: TRBD1
v_gene: TRBV28
j_gene: TRBJ2-3
abundance: -
CDR3aa: CASSGTGRGPPVADTQYF
CDR3nt: TGTGCCAGCAGTGGGACAGGGAGAGGCCCCCCGGTGGCAGATACGCAGTATTTT

d_gene: -
v_gene: TRBV3-1
j_gene: TRBJ2-5
abundance: many
CDR3aa: CASSHADRDETQETQYF
CDR3nt: TGTGCCAGCAGCCATGCCGACCGGGACGAAACCCAAGAGACCCAGTACTTC

d_gene: -
v_gene: TRBV7-3
j_gene: TRBJ2-1
abundance: many
CDR3aa: CASSLTPIGEQFF
CDR3nt: TGTGCCAGCAGCTTAACCCCTATCGGTGAGCAGTTCTTC

d_gene: TRBD1
v_gene: TRBV4-1
j_gene: TRBJ1-1
abundance: few
CDR3aa: CASSRTGSGNTEAFF
CDR3nt: TGCGCCAGCAGTCGGACAGGGTCTGGGAACACTGAAGCTTTCTTT

d_gene: -
v_gene: TRBV10-2
j_gene: TRBJ2-5
abundance: -
CDR3aa: CASSEAAETQYF
CDR3nt: TGCGCCAGCAGTGAAGCTGCAGAGACCCAGTACTTC

d_gene: -
v_gene: TRBV5-6
j_gene: TRBJ1-6
abundance: few
CDR3aa: CASSLGTRDSPLHF
CDR3nt: TGTGCCAGCAGCTTGGGGACTCGAGATTCACCCCTCCACTTT

d_gene: TRBD2
v_gene: TRBV20-1
j_gene: TRBJ2-3
abundance: many
CDR3aa: CSANSGASGSLDTQYF
CDR3nt: TGCAGTGCTAATTCGGGTGCTAGCGGGAGTTTAGATACGCAGTATTTT

d_gene: -
v_gene: TRBV12-3/TRBV12-4
j_gene: TRBJ1-4
abundance: -
CDR3aa: CASSLGQGHSTNEKLFF
CDR3nt: TGTGCCAGCAGTTTAGGTCAGGGGCACTCAACTAATGAAAAACTGTTTTTT

d_gene: TRBD1
v_gene: TRBV12-3/TRBV12-4
j_gene: TRBJ1-4
abundance: few
CDR3aa: CASSPGGPNEKLFF
CDR3nt: TGTGCCAGCAGTCCAGGGGGCCCGAATGAAAAACTGTTTTTT

d_gene: -
v_gene: TRBV20-1
j_gene: TRBJ2-7
abundance: many
CDR3aa: CSARSYSASYEQYF
CDR3nt: TGCAGTGCTAGATCCTATTCGGCCTCGTACGAGCAGTACTTC